This T cell receptor (beta chain) appears in the sequencing data of a study of blood T cell repertoires in COVID-19. In the study overall: The cDNA or gDNA used as material had been derived from T cells, B-cell-depleted T cells, or PBMCs.

In the source study's methods: Estimates of nucleated cell counts were drawn from the amplification of reference gene primers. Produced via immunoSEQ multiplex PCR; TCRdb's table is partial and in-frame only. The V and J calls and clone size are taken from that table; D and trimming were inferred from the DNA. The data show approximately 100,000 clones, with roughly 82% seen just once and approximately 11% held by the top ten. The TCR originated in a man in his 70s with active or convalescent COVID-19. The specimen sequenced was peripheral blood.

The CDR3 sequence is CASSYEDRGSPLHF. CDR3 DNA: TGTGCCAGCAGCTACGAGGACAGGGGTTCACCCCTCCACTTT. The J gene is TRBJ1-6, the V gene TRBV11-1; 9 bases agree with TRBD1. The CDR3 totals 14 residues. The germline V gene encodes CDR1 SGHAT and CDR2 FQDESV (reference sequence). The ends lost 4 bases at V and 9 bases at J; junction bases unmatched: 4.